The 24 T cell receptor beta chains presented below share a single source sample, sequenced in a study of OX40 agonist ivuxolimab in advanced cancers. Generated by immunoSEQ multiplex PCR, the TCRdb table keeps only in-frame clones and is missing some. This table holds under 50,000 clones, 88% found once. Sequencing was performed on CD4+ or CD8+ T cells sorted from blood, taken in a trial of the OX40 agonist ivuxolimab. All receptors come from an adult with an advanced solid tumor such as melanoma, head and neck, liver or kidney cancer.

Details on this clone: In the same sample, other DNA sequences code for this CDR3. The chain uses TRBV10-3 and TRBJ2-7, with 10 positions matching TRBD2. Trimming at V came to 10 bases and at J to 0 bases, leaving 3 bases not matched to a gene. CDR3 length equals 13 residues. CDR1 and CDR2 from the germline V gene are ENHRY and SYGVKD. The CDR3 DNA reads TGTGCCACCGCTAGCGGGAGCTCCTACGAGCAGTACTTC. It codes for CATASGSSYEQYF.

The chain links TRBV6-5 to TRBJ2-2; D is ambiguous. Between the trimmed V and J ends, which lost 6 bases and 1 base, there was a span of 9 bases. Germline CDR1 is MNHEY and CDR2 is SVGAGI. CDR3 length equals 14 residues. CDR3 sequence (DNA): TGTGCCAGCAGGTTTGACTGGAACACCGGGGAGCTGTTTTTT. It yields the protein CASRFDWNTGELFF.

The rearrangement joins TRBV30 to TRBJ1-2; D ambiguous. Germline V lookup: CDR1 GTSNPN, CDR2 SVGIG (reference sequence). The CDR3 runs 15 residues. V was trimmed by 2 bases and J by 2 bases, leaving 15 bases between them. The CDR3 coding sequence is TGTGCCTGGAGTAGGGCAGGCGGATCGAACTATGGCTACACCTTC. Amino acid sequence: CAWSRAGGSNYGYTF.

V gene TRBV11-2 combines with J gene TRBJ2-1; 12 bases match TRBD2. The V gene end was trimmed by 9 bases and the J gene end by 8 bases; junction bases not matched to a gene: 14. From germline, CDR1 is SGHAT and CDR2 FQNNGV. This CDR3 region has 16 residues. Written as DNA, the CDR3 is TGTGCCAGTTCCTGGGGCCGACTAGCGGGGGTGGATGAGCAGTTCTTC. It specifies CASSWGRLAGVDEQFF.

The chain is built from TRBV25-1 and TRBJ2-3, with 8 nucleotides matching TRBD1. Germline assignment: CDR1 MGHDK and CDR2 SYGVNS. Losses at the gene ends were 5 bases for V and 6 bases for J; bases not matched to a gene: 10. The CDR3 spans 15 residues. The CDR3 reads CASSLRGQGGDTQYF. The CDR3 DNA follows: TGTGCCAGCAGTTTAAGAGGACAGGGCGGGGATACGCAGTATTTT.

J is TRBJ1-2 and V is TRBV29-1, with a weak D call TRBD1 (5 bases). This CDR3 is built from 12 residues. With 8 bases removed from V and 9 bases from J, the gap between germline ends came to 19 bases. Germline CDR1 SQVTM, CDR2 ANQGSEA. This chain's CDR3 is CSTSRDAVRYTF. The CDR3 DNA follows: TGCAGCACGTCCCGGGACGCAGTACGCTACACCTTC.

The gene calls are TRBV28 and TRBJ1-1; maybe TRBD1 (6 bases). Germline V gene lookup returns CDR1 MDHEN and CDR2 SYDVKM. CDR3 length equals 15 residues. V dropped 4 bases and J dropped 3 bases, with 15 bases sitting between them. CDR3 sequence (DNA): TGTGCCAGCAGTTGGGCGCCAGGGGCGGACACTGAAGCTTTCTTT. Amino acids: CASSWAPGADTEAFF.

This clone was counted a single time. The chain employs TRBV7-9 and TRBJ1-1; no reliable D call. The CDR3 loop spans 17 amino acids. CDR1 is SEHNR, CDR2 FQNEAQ, per germline (reference sequence). Trimming removed 5 bases at V and 4 bases at J, with 23 bases between. The CDR3 region is CASSPHRALNPGTEAFF. CDR3 nucleotide sequence: TGTGCCAGCAGCCCCCACCGGGCTCTAAATCCAGGCACTGAAGCTTTCTTT.

CDR3 sequence: CASRDSPRFNEKLFF. CDR3 coding DNA: TGTGCCAGTCGGGACAGTCCCCGCTTTAATGAAAAACTGTTTTTT. The chain uses TRBV19 and TRBJ1-4; 7 nucleotides agree with TRBD1. From germline, CDR1 is LNHDA and CDR2 SQIVND (reference sequence). CDR3 size: 15 residues. Germline trimming cut 8 bases from V and 4 bases from J; bases unmatched to any gene: 10.

The chain employs TRBV6-6 and TRBJ2-7; TRBD1 is a possible D gene (5 bases). The ends were cut back, 4 bases at V and 2 bases at J, with 12 bases in the middle. CDR1 MNHNY and CDR2 SVGAGI come from the germline V gene (reference sequence). This CDR3 has 14 residues. In DNA form, the CDR3 reads TGTGCCAGCAGTTGGAGTCAGGACACCTACGAGCAGTACTTC. This translates into CASSWSQDTYEQYF.

J is TRBJ1-5 and V is TRBV30; the D gene is possibly TRBD1 (6 bases). V was pared by 2 bases and J by 7 bases, with 18 bases between. This CDR3 has 15 residues. Germline lookup yields CDR1 GTSNPN and CDR2 SVGIG (reference sequence). CDR3 DNA: TGTGCCTGGAGTCCCCGAGGGGGATCAGGGCAGCCCCAGCATTTT. This encodes CAWSPRGGSGQPQHF.

V and J are TRBV6-1 and TRBJ2-1; TRBD2 aligns across 7 bases. V was pared by 3 bases and J by 9 bases, with 11 bases of the junction left unmatched. This CDR3 has 15 amino acids. Germline CDR1 and CDR2: MNHNS and SASEGT. CDR3 DNA: TGTGCCAGCAGTGAGGGCGCGGGAGAAAGGTCTGAGCAGTTCTTC. Encoded protein: CASSEGAGERSEQFF.

This clone occurred once. The V call is TRBV6-5, the J call TRBJ2-7, with 9 bases aligning to TRBD2. Germline CDR1 and CDR2: MNHEY and SVGAGI. J gave up 4 bases and V 3 bases, and 4 bases lay outside the gene matches. This CDR3 is built from 14 residues. CDR3 in amino acids: CASSYLAGPYEQYF. DNA of the CDR3: TGTGCCAGCAGTTATCTAGCGGGGCCTTACGAGCAGTACTTC.

The chain employs TRBV6-1 and TRBJ2-5, with 8 bases that match TRBD2. The CDR3 length is 13 residues. Trimming at V came to 8 bases and at J to 1 base, leaving 3 bases not matched to a gene. The V gene's germline CDR1 is MNHNS and CDR2 SASEGT. This chain's CDR3 is CASAAGGQETQYF. The CDR3 bases are TGTGCCAGCGCGGCGGGGGGCCAAGAGACCCAGTACTTC.

V is TRBV7-2 and J is TRBJ2-5; 11 positions agree with TRBD2. J was trimmed by 5 bases and V by 2 bases; bases with no gene match: 10. This CDR3 is built from 17 residues. Per the germline V gene, CDR1 is SGHTA and CDR2 is FQGNSA. The CDR3 bases are TGTGCCAGCAGCTTATGGCATAGCGGGAGGGCCAGGGAGACCCAGTACTTC. Encoded protein: CASSLWHSGRARETQYF.

The chain carries TRBV18 and TRBJ2-7; D is ambiguous. Germline CDR1 is KGHSH and CDR2 is LQKENI. The V gene lost 5 bases and the J gene lost 6 bases, with 20 bases spanning the gap. This CDR3 is 15 amino acids long. CDR3 sequence: CASSSVSLGRGEQYF. CDR3 DNA: TGTGCCAGCTCATCCGTCAGCCTGGGAAGAGGCGAGCAGTACTTC.

This chain connects TRBV7-7 to TRBJ2-1; D perhaps matches TRBD2 (6 bases). The CDR3 sequence is 16 residues long. V was cut by 5 bases and J by 0 bases, with 14 bases left in between. Per germline, CDR1 SSHAT and CDR2 FNYEAQ (reference sequence). Here the CDR3 reads CASSVYRDFSYNEQFF. The CDR3, as DNA: TGTGCCAGCAGCGTATACCGGGACTTCTCCTACAATGAGCAGTTCTTC.

The J gene is TRBJ1-2, the V gene TRBV5-4; 9 bases align to TRBD1. This CDR3 region has 16 residues. Germline CDR1 is SGHNT and CDR2 is YYREEE (reference sequence). The V gene end was trimmed by 4 bases and the J gene end by 1 base; junction bases not matched to a gene: 8. As DNA, the CDR3 is TGTGCCAGCAGCCAGGACAGGGGTGCATTTAACTATGGCTACACCTTC. Its protein is CASSQDRGAFNYGYTF.

J is TRBJ2-7 and V is TRBV27; 15 bases map to TRBD2. Germline values: CDR1 MNHEY, CDR2 SMNVEV (reference sequence). V was pared by 5 bases and J by 4 bases, with 12 bases of the junction left unmatched. The CDR3 loop spans 18 amino acids. The CDR3 nucleotides are TGTGCCAGCAGTCCTAGGGGACTAGCGGGGGGAACCGGTTACGAGCAGTACTTC. Amino acid sequence: CASSPRGLAGGTGYEQYF.

The chain joins TRBV5-4 to TRBJ2-1; D unclear. The CDR3 sequence is 12 residues long. Germline V gene lookup returns CDR1 SGHNT and CDR2 YYREEE (reference sequence). V lost 4 bases to trimming and J lost 12 bases, with 14 bases between them. CDR3 bases: TGTGCCAGCAGCATCGGGCGCTCACTGCAGTTCTTC. Protein product: CASSIGRSLQFF.

This chain links TRBV5-3 with TRBJ1-3; tentative D call: TRBD1 (5 bases). TRBV5-3 is classed as an ORF, of uncertain function. This CDR3 contains 15 residues. V was clipped by 0 bases and J by 11 bases, with 18 bases between them. CDR3 sequence (DNA): TGTGCCAGAAGCTTGGAGATGGGGCGGTCTTTCTCCATATATTTT. It is translated as CARSLEMGRSFSIYF.

This clone is a singleton in its sample. This chain uses TRBV19 with TRBJ1-1; D gene ambiguous. The germline V gene has CDR1 LNHDA and CDR2 SQIVND (reference sequence). CDR3 length: 13 amino acids. V lost 3 bases and J 4 bases, leaving 9 bases between the germline ends. The CDR3 sequence is CASSMSRSTEAFF. The CDR3 DNA follows: TGTGCCAGTAGTATGTCCAGGTCCACTGAAGCTTTCTTT.

The chain links TRBV29-1 to TRBJ1-6; D is perhaps TRBD1 (6 bases). The V end lost 4 bases, the J end lost 8 bases, and 12 bases lay between the germline ends. CDR1 and CDR2 from the germline V gene are SQVTM and ANQGSEA. The CDR3 contains 13 residues. For the CDR3, the DNA is TGCAGCGTTGCGGGGGCATCGGATTCACCCCTCCACTTT. This codes for CSVAGASDSPLHF.

CDR3 sequence: CASSLGRGEEQYF. CDR3 sequence (DNA): TGTGCCAGCAGCTTAGGGCGGGGAGAAGAGCAGTACTTC. The V gene is TRBV7-9, the J gene TRBJ2-7; weak D call: TRBD2 (6 bases). V lost 1 base and J 7 bases, leaving 11 bases between the germline ends. The CDR3 consists of 13 residues. The germline CDR1 and CDR2 sequences are SEHNR and FQNEAQ (reference sequence). The variable domain in full, completed from reference TRBV7-9 and TRBJ2-7, reads DTGVSQNPRHKITKRGQNVTFRCDPISEHNRLYWYRQTLGQGPEFLTYFQNEAQLEKSRLLSDRFSAERPKGSFSTLEIQRTEQGDSAMYLCASSLGRGEEQYFGPGTRLTVT.